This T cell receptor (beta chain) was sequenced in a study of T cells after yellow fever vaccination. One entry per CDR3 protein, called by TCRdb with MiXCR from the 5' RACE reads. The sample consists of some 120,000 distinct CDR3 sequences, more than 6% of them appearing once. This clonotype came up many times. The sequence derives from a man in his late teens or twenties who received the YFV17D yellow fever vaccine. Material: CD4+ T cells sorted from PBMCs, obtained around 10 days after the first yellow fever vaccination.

In nucleotides, the CDR3 is TGTGCCAGCAGCTTCCCTCGGTCCGAATTTTCCTACGAGCAGTACTTC. Its protein is CASSFPRSEFSYEQYF. The chain is built from TRBV7-9 and TRBJ2-7; no definite D call. Trimming removed 3 bases at V and 1 base at J, with 16 bases between. The CDR3 extends over 16 amino acids. From germline, CDR1 is SEHNR and CDR2 FQNEAQ (reference sequence).